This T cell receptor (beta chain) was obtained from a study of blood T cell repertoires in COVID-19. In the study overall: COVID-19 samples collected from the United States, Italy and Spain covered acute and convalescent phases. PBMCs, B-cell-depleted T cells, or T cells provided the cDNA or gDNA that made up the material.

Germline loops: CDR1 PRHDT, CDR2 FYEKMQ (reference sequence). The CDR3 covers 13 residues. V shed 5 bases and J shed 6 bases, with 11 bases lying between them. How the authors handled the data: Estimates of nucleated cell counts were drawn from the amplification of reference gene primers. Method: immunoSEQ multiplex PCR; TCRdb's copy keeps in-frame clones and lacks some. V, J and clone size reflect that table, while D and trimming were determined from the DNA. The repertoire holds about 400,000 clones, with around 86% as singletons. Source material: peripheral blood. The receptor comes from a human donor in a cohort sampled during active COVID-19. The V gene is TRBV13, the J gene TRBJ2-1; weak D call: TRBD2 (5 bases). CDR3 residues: CASSRGLTNEQFF. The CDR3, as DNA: TGTGCCAGCAGCCGCGGACTGACCAATGAGCAGTTCTTC.